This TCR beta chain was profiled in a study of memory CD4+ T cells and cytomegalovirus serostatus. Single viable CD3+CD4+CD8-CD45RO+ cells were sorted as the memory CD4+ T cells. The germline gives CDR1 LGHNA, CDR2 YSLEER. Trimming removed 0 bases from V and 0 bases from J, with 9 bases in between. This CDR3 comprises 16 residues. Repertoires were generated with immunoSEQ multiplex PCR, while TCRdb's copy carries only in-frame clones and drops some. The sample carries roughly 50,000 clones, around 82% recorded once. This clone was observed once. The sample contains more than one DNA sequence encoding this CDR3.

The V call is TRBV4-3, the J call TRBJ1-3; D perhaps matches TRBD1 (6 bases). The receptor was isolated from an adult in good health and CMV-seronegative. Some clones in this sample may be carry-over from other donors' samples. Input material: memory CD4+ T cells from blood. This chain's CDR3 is CASSQDQGFSGNTIYF. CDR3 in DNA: TGCGCCAGCAGCCAAGACCAGGGGTTCTCTGGAAACACCATATATTTT.